These 12 T cell receptor beta chains share one sample of origin, sequenced in a study of ipilimumab plus nivolumab after autologous stem cell transplantation. Sequencing used immunoSEQ multiplex PCR; TCRdb keeps in-frame clones, though not all of them. The sample includes around 16,000 clones, 70% to 90% seen only once; the top ten take around 20%. The sequenced sample was PBMCs, obtained in a trial of ipilimumab plus nivolumab as post-transplant consolidation. The receptor source for this set is a male donor with diffuse large B-cell lymphoma.

The CDR3 DNA follows: TGTGCCAGCAGCTTTTATCCGGGTAGGAACACTGAAGCTTTCTTT. It yields the protein CASSFYPGRNTEAFF. This chain joins TRBV5-6 and TRBJ1-1; no clear D. The CDR3 spans 15 residues. Deletions cut 2 bases from V and 1 base from J, with 12 bases between. In germline, CDR1 is SGHDT, CDR2 YYEEEE.

This clone was observed a handful of times. The chain couples TRBV21-1 to TRBJ2-3; the table's D call of TRBD2 was not tested on the DNA. TRBV21-1 is annotated as a pseudogene. The CDR3 consists of 15 residues. This CDR3 reads CASSKGGGGGDTQYF. The CDR3 DNA follows: TGTGCCAGCAGCAAGGGAGGCGGGGGGGGAGATACGCAGTATTTT.

The rearrangement joins TRBV7-3 to TRBJ2-1; maybe TRBD1 (6 bases). The CDR3 runs to 14 residues. Deletions cut 2 bases from V and 6 bases from J, with 11 bases between. Per the germline V gene, CDR1 is SGHTA and CDR2 is FQGTGA. The CDR3 bases are TGTGCCAGCAGCTTAGGGACACTGGGCAATGAGCAGTTCTTC. This translates into CASSLGTLGNEQFF.

The gene calls are TRBV2 and TRBJ2-2; TRBD1 might be the D (5 bases). Trimming took 8 bases from V and 0 from J, leaving 7 bases between them. CDR1 is SNHLY, CDR2 FYNNEI, per germline. This CDR3 has 13 residues. CDR3 coding DNA: TGTGCCAGCGGCAGGGCGAACACCGGGGAGCTGTTTTTT. The encoded protein is CASGRANTGELFF.

The chain employs TRBV6-1 and TRBJ2-7, with 7 positions matching TRBD1. CDR3 length: 14 residues. Per the germline V gene, CDR1 is MNHNS and CDR2 is SASEGT. The trim removed 4 bases at V and 5 bases at J, leaving 8 bases unmatched. The CDR3 DNA sequence: TGTGCCAGCAGTGGAGGGGGCGCGTCCCACGAGCAGTACTTC. Protein product: CASSGGGASHEQYF.

This clone appeared a single time. The CDR3 DNA is TGTGCCAGCAGCTTATTAACTCTGACGGGACTAGCAACCTACGAGCAGTACTTC. Translation gives CASSLLTLTGLATYEQYF. The chain carries TRBV7-8 and TRBJ2-7; 9 nucleotides line up with TRBD2. V was clipped by 2 bases and J by 2 bases; unmatched bases: 13. The germline gives CDR1 SGHVS, CDR2 FQNEAQ. The CDR3 length is 18 residues.

The chain joins TRBV5-4 to TRBJ1-2; a weak D match, TRBD1 (5 bases). Per germline, CDR1 SGHNT and CDR2 YYREEE (reference sequence). The CDR3 has 15 residues. V was clipped by 0 bases and J by 4 bases, with 13 bases between them. CDR3 DNA sequence: TGTGCCAGCAGCTTGGGCGATGGGGCAAGCTATGGCTACACCTTC. This encodes CASSLGDGASYGYTF. Looking up the rest from reference TRBV5-4 and TRBJ1-2 gives the full variable domain: ETGVTQSPTHLIKTRGQQVTLRCSSQSGHNTVSWYQQALGQGPQFIFQYYREEENGRGNFPPRFSGLQFPNYSSELNVNALELDDSALYLCASSLGDGASYGYTFGSGTRLTVV.

In its sample, this clone was seen a few times. The rearrangement joins TRBV5-4 to TRBJ1-1; tentatively, D is TRBD1 (6 bases). The CDR3 consists of 13 residues. Germline V lookup: CDR1 SGHNT, CDR2 YYREEE (reference sequence). Trimming removed 0 bases from V and 7 bases from J, with 10 bases in between. The CDR3 loop reads CASSLETGNEAFF. CDR3 coding DNA: TGTGCCAGCAGCTTGGAAACAGGGAATGAAGCTTTCTTT.

This clone has a handful of counts. The genes are TRBV19 and TRBJ2-7; 8 bases agree with TRBD1. The CDR3 covers 12 residues. V dropped 10 bases and J dropped 3; count of bases not matched to a gene: 5. The germline V gene encodes CDR1 LNHDA and CDR2 SQIVND (reference sequence). This chain's CDR3 is CATSDRGYEQYF. CDR3 sequence (DNA): TGTGCCACTAGCGACAGGGGCTACGAGCAGTACTTC.

The chain carries TRBV27 and TRBJ2-1; 10 bases match TRBD1. CDR1 and CDR2 from the germline V gene are MNHEY and SMNVEV (reference sequence). This CDR3 is built from 15 residues. V dropped 6 bases and J dropped 5; count of bases not matched to a gene: 7. CDR3 bases: TGTGCCAGCAGACTTGGACAGGGGGTAAACAATGAGCAGTTCTTC. Its protein is CASRLGQGVNNEQFF.

In this sample, this clone turned up a few times. The chain recombines TRBV5-1 with TRBJ2-2; 8 bases fit TRBD1. V was clipped by 4 bases and J by 2 bases; unmatched bases: 4. Germline CDR1 and CDR2: SGHRS and YFSETQ. This CDR3 is 15 amino acids long. CDR3 in amino acids: CASSVGQGNTGELFF. The CDR3 bases are TGCGCCAGCAGCGTCGGACAGGGCAACACCGGGGAGCTGTTTTTT.

The chain uses TRBV9 and TRBJ2-1; 9 bases align to TRBD1. Germline V gene sequence: CDR1 SGDLS, CDR2 YYNGEE. The CDR3 totals 15 residues. The V segment lost 1 base and the J segment 7 bases; nucleotides outside the gene matches: 6. CDR3 in amino acids: CASSVSGQGWNEQFF. CDR3 coding DNA: TGTGCCAGCAGCGTAAGCGGACAGGGGTGGAATGAGCAGTTCTTC.